The clone carrying this T cell receptor beta chain has a handful of counts. This specimen comes from a study of blood T cell repertoires in COVID-19. Method: immunoSEQ multiplex PCR; TCRdb's copy keeps in-frame clones and lacks some. The table has 150,000 to 200,000 clones, around 82% seen once. Trimming took 4 bases from V and 6 from J, leaving 20 bases between them. From germline, CDR1 is SGHRS and CDR2 YFSETQ. This CDR3 region has 15 residues. The chain joins TRBV5-1 to TRBJ2-7, with D possibly matching TRBD1 (6 bases). The TCR was taken from a man aged 35 to 55 who had recovered from COVID-19. The sample taken for sequencing was PBMCs or T cells enriched from blood (not recorded which). Here the CDR3 reads CASSVAGQNGGEQYF. CDR3 DNA sequence: TGCGCCAGCAGCGTAGCTGGACAGAACGGCGGCGAGCAGTACTTC. Full variable domain (rest looked up from reference TRBV5-1 and TRBJ2-7): KAGVTQTPRYLIKTRGQQVTLSCSPISGHRSVSWYQQTPGQGLQFLFEYFSETQRNKGNFPGRFSGRQFSNSRSEMNVSTLELGDSALYLCASSVAGQNGGEQYFGPGTRLTVT.